This T cell receptor beta chain was recorded in a study of T cell changes during pregnancy in multiple sclerosis (dated by TCRdb to the late 2010s). Notes on the research overall: In women with multiple sclerosis, the researchers looked at how the T cell repertoire shifted as pregnancy progressed.

About this clone: The specificity of this receptor is unknown. No base qualities exist here, and no much larger clone lies one base off it.

The library was built by means of the immunoSEQ multiplex PCR assay. Drawn from immuneACCESS, this table holds only the in-frame rearrangements with V and J called that TCRdb kept. Clones are partly lost; checked studies trace under half to an unresolved V gene and leave the rest unexplained. Counted in this sample were 50,000 to 80,000 clones; roughly 92% of them appeared once. The ten largest clones capture 1.4% of the sample. V is cut back by 2 bases and J by 10 bases, with 11 bases in the junction unmatched. Including the terminal cysteine and phenylalanine, the CDR3 comprises 15 residues. Of the read, only the CDR3 DNA is kept; its 45 bases are in frame from base 1. The germline V gene (reference sequence) specifies SGHNT as CDR1 and YYREEE as CDR2.

The rearrangement combines TRBV5-4 with TRBJ2-1, with 8 junctional bases fitting TRBD1. The sample here was peripheral blood, taken in the second trimester of pregnancy. The sequence came from a female donor with multiple sclerosis, enrolled in a pregnancy study. CDR3 region: CASSLPGQERGEQFF. In nucleotides, the sequence is TGTGCCAGCAGCTTACCGGGACAGGAGCGCGGGGAGCAGTTCTTC.